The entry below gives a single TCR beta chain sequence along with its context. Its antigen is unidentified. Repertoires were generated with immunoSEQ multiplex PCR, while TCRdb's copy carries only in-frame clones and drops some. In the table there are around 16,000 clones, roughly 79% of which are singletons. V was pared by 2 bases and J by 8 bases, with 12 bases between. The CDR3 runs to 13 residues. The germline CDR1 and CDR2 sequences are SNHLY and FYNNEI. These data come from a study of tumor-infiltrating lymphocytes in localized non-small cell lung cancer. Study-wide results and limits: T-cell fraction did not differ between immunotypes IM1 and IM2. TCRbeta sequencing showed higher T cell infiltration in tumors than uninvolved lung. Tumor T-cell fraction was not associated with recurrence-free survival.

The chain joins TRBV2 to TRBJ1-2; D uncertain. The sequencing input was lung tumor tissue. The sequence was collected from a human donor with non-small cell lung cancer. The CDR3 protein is CASSELGMYGYTF. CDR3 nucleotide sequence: TGTGCCAGCAGTGAACTGGGCATGTACGGCTACACCTTC.